These 14 T cell receptor beta chains came from one sample sequenced in a study of T cells in Graves' hyperthyroidism and ophthalmopathy. RNA transcripts yielded amplified TCR beta CDR3 regions. Using the HTBI primer set, a first-round RT-PCR was run on the TCR CDR3. TCRdb fed the multiplex PCR reads into MiXCR, producing one record per CDR3 protein. The data contain over 250,000 distinct CDR3 sequences, roughly 15% of them singletons. Material for sequencing was blood. The receptor set was obtained from a woman in her thirties or forties with Graves' ophthalmopathy.

The chain carries TRBV7-2 and TRBJ2-7; D is ambiguous. The ends were cut back, 5 bases at V and 0 bases at J, with 11 bases in the middle. CDR3 size: 14 residues. The V gene's germline CDR1 is SGHTA and CDR2 FQGNSA. CDR3 protein: CASSPSTRSYEQYF. DNA for the CDR3: TGTGCCAGCAGCCCTTCGACCCGCTCCTACGAGCAGTACTTC.

This clonotype showed up many times. The gene calls are TRBV15 and TRBJ2-7; 7 bases map to TRBD1. V shed 1 base, J shed 5 bases, and the junction held 8 bases outside the gene matches. Per germline, CDR1 LNHNV and CDR2 YYDKDF (reference sequence). This CDR3 is built from 15 residues. This chain's CDR3 is CATSRGAGTVDEQYF. The CDR3 region has the DNA TGTGCCACCAGCAGAGGGGCAGGGACAGTGGACGAGCAGTACTTC.

This clonotype was found a few times. This chain uses TRBV12-3 or TRBV12-4 with TRBJ2-7, with a tentative D call TRBD2 (5 bases). The CDR3 covers 14 residues. V was cut by 0 bases and J by 8 bases, with 14 bases left in between. Here the CDR3 reads CASSLAGVQLQQYF. The DNA of the CDR3 is TGTGCCAGCAGTTTAGCCGGGGTCCAGCTGCAGCAGTACTTC.

This clonotype was picked up many times. The chain employs TRBV19 and TRBJ2-3; D perhaps matches TRBD1 (5 bases). This CDR3 contains 12 residues. CDR1 and CDR2 (germline): LNHDA, SQIVND (reference sequence). The V and J ends lost 5 bases and 7 bases respectively, with 10 bases between them. The CDR3 bases are TGTGCCAGTAGTGGGGCCCCGAATACGCAGTATTTT. Protein product: CASSGAPNTQYF.

A note on this clonotype: An end of the junction differs from the germline gene, which may be a read error. V gene TRBV11-2 combines with J gene TRBJ2-7; D is unresolved. CDR1 is SGHAT and CDR2 is FQNNGV in the germline V gene. This CDR3 region has 14 residues. The CDR3 DNA is TGTGCCAGCAGCCAGGACGGAGATTTCTACGAGCAGTGCTTC. The encoded protein is CASSQDGDFYEQCF.

The chain recombines TRBV20-1 with TRBJ1-5; perhaps TRBD1 as D (5 bases). V was pared by 0 bases and J by 11 bases, with 17 bases between. Germline V CDR1 and CDR2: DFQATT, SNEGSKA (reference sequence). The CDR3 consists of 14 residues. The CDR3 DNA reads as TGCAGTGCTAGAGATTGGGGGGGGGGTAGGGCCCAGCATTTT. Amino acids: CSARDWGGGRAQHF.

This chain joins TRBV7-9 and TRBJ2-1; D gene ambiguous. With 1 base removed from V and 7 bases from J, the gap between germline ends came to 8 bases. Germline CDR1 and CDR2: SEHNR and FQNEAQ (reference sequence). This CDR3 region has 13 residues. As DNA, the CDR3 is TGTGCCAGCAGCTTAGGGGGAATGAATGAGCAGTTCTTC. It codes for CASSLGGMNEQFF.

This clonotype showed up many times. J is TRBJ2-1 and V is TRBV2; 11 bases agree with TRBD2. Germline V gene sequence: CDR1 SNHLY, CDR2 FYNNEI. The CDR3 runs 14 residues. The V and J ends lost 7 bases and 5 bases, in that order; junction bases with no gene match: 4. The CDR3 sequence is CASTGTSGHNEQFF. The DNA for the CDR3 is TGTGCCAGCACCGGGACTAGCGGACACAATGAGCAGTTCTTC.

This clonotype showed up just a few times. This chain uses TRBV19 with TRBJ1-6, with TRBD1 matching 10 bases. The germline V gene encodes CDR1 LNHDA and CDR2 SQIVND (reference sequence). The CDR3 extends over 17 amino acids. Unmatched junction bases numbered 11, after V lost 6 bases and J lost 6 bases. The CDR3 DNA follows: TGTGCCAGTAGCGCGCCGGGACAGGGGAACCCTAATTCACCCCTCCACTTT. Translated: CASSAPGQGNPNSPLHF.

There are many counts of this clonotype. The J gene is TRBJ1-2, the V gene TRBV6-5; D is uncertain. Germline assignment: CDR1 MNHEY and CDR2 SVGAGI. The CDR3 totals 15 residues. Trimming left V 0 bases short and J 1 base short, with 9 bases between. CDR3 amino acids: CASSYSSENNYGYTF. In nucleotides, the CDR3 is TGTGCCAGCAGTTACTCGAGCGAGAATAACTATGGCTACACCTTC.

Ten or more counts support this clonotype. This chain connects TRBV11-1 to TRBJ1-1; D remains unclear. Trimming removed 5 bases at V and 1 base at J, with 11 bases between. CDR1 and CDR2 from the germline V gene are SGHAT and FQDESV (reference sequence). The CDR3 has 14 residues. CDR3 residues: CASSALLGNTEAFF. The CDR3 region has the DNA TGTGCCAGCAGCGCCCTTTTGGGGAACACTGAAGCTTTCTTT.

This chain joins TRBV6-1 and TRBJ2-5, with D possibly matching TRBD2 (6 bases). The CDR3 runs to 15 residues. In germline, CDR1 is MNHNS, CDR2 SASEGT. V dropped 8 bases and J dropped 5 bases, with 21 bases sitting between them. The CDR3 loop is CASGRDMGGTETQYF. Written as DNA, the CDR3 is TGTGCCAGCGGAAGAGATATGGGAGGAACGGAGACCCAGTACTTC.

In its sample, this clonotype was seen many times. The chain is built from TRBV2 and TRBJ2-5, with 8 bases fitting TRBD1. The CDR3 is 15 residues long. V trimming: 9 bases; J trimming: 2 bases; junction bases outside the gene matches: 11. Per germline, CDR1 SNHLY and CDR2 FYNNEI. CDR3: CASYRGVARQETQYF. In DNA, the CDR3 is TGTGCCAGTTACAGGGGGGTAGCGAGACAAGAGACCCAGTACTTC. The full variable domain, in which reference TRBV2 and TRBJ2-5 provide the parts outside the CDR3, is EPEVTQTPSHQVTQMGQEVILRCVPISNHLYFYWYRQILGQKVEFLVSFYNNEISEKSEIFDDQFSVERPDGSNFTLKIRSTKLEDSAMYFCASYRGVARQETQYFGPGTRLLVL.

This clonotype occurred a few times. CDR3 bases: TGTGCCAGCTCACCACAGGGGACAGGGGCCTACGAGCAGTACTTC. Translating it yields CASSPQGTGAYEQYF. The chain employs TRBV18 and TRBJ2-7; 10 bases are shared with TRBD1. The CDR3 length is 15 residues. Germline CDR1 reads KGHSH; CDR2 reads LQKENI. J was trimmed by 2 bases and V by 1 base; bases with no gene match: 2.